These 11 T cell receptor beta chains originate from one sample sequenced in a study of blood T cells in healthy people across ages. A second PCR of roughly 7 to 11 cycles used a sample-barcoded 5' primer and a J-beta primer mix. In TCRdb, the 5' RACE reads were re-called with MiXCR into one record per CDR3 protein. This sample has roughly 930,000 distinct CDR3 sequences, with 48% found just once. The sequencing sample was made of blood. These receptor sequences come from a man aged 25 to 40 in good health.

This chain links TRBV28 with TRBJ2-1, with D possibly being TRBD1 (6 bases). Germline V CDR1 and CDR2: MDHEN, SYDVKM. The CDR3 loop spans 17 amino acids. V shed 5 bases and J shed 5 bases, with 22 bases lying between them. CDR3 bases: TGTGCCAGCAGTCTGAGGGACACCCTAAAAGCACACAATGAGCAGTTCTTC. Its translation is CASSLRDTLKAHNEQFF.

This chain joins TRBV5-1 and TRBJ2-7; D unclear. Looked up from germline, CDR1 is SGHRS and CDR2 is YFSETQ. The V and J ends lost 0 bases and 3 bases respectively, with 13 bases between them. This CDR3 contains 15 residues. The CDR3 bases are TGCGCCAGCAGCTTGGCCGGCAGTTCGAACTACGAGCAGTACTTC. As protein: CASSLAGSSNYEQYF.

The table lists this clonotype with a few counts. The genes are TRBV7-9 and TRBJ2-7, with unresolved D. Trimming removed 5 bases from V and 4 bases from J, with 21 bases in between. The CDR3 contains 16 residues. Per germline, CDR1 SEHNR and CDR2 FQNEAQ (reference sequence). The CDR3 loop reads CASSQGLGGLWYEQYF. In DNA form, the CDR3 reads TGTGCCAGCAGCCAAGGGCTCGGCGGCTTGTGGTACGAGCAGTACTTC.

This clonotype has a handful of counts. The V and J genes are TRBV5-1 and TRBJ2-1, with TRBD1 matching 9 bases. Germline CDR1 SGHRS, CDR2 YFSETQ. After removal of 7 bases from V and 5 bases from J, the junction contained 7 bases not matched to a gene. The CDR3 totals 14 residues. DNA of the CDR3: TGCGCCAGCTCGGGACAGGGTATCGACAATGAGCAGTTCTTC. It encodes CASSGQGIDNEQFF.

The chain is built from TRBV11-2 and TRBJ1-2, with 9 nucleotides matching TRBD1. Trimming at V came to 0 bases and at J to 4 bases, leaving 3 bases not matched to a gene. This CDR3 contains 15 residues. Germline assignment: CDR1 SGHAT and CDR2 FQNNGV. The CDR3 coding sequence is TGTGCCAGCAGCTTAGAATGGGGACAGGGCTATGGCTACACCTTC. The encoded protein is CASSLEWGQGYGYTF.

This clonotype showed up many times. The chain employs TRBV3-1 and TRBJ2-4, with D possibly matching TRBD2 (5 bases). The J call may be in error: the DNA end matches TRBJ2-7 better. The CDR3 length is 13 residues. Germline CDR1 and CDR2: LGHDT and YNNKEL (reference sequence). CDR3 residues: CASSHGVPYEQYF. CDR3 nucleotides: TGTGCCAGCAGCCACGGGGTACCCTACGAGCAGTACTTC.

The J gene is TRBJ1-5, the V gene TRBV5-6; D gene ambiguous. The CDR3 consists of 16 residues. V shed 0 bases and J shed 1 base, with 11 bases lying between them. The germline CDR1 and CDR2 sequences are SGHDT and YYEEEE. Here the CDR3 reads CASSLGAGRSNQPQHF. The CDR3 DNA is TGTGCCAGCAGCTTGGGTGCCGGGCGGAGCAATCAGCCCCAGCATTTT.

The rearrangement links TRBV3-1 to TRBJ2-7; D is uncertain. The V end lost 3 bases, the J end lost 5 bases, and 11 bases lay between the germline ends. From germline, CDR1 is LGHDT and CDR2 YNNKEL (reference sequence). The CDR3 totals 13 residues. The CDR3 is CASSHSTTDEQYF. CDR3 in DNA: TGTGCCAGCAGCCATTCCACGACGGACGAGCAGTACTTC.

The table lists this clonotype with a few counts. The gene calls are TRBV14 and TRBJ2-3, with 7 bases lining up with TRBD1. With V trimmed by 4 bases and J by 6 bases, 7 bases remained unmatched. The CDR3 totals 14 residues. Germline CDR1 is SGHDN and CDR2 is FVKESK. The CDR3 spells CASSPGQPLDTQYF. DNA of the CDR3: TGTGCCAGCAGCCCGGGACAGCCGTTGGATACGCAGTATTTT.

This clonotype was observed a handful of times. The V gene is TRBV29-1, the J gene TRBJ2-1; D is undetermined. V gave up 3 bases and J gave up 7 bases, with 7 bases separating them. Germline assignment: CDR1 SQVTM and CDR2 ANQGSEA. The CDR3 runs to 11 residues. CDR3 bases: TGCAGCGTTGACGGTCGAAATGAGCAGTTCTTC. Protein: CSVDGRNEQFF.

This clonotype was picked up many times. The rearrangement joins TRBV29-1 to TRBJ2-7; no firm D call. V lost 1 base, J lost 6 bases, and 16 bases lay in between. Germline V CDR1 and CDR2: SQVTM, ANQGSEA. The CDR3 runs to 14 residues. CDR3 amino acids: CSVEGTEAGGEQYF. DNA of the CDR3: TGCAGCGTTGAAGGTACTGAGGCAGGCGGCGAGCAGTACTTC.